These 22 T cell receptor beta chains were all obtained from the same sample, sequenced in a study of T cells after posttransplantation cyclophosphamide. Profiling relied on immunoSEQ multiplex PCR, and the TCRdb table lists in-frame clones only, not all of them. The repertoire consists of about 10,000 clones, none detected only once. A marrow graft followed busulfan-fludarabine conditioning, with cyclophosphamide on days +3 and +4. The specimen comprised PBMCs, sampled after allogeneic stem cell transplant with posttransplant cyclophosphamide. The receptors stem from a female patient between 40 and 50 years old who received an allogeneic stem cell transplant from a related donor, was CMV-positive, and had no GVHD. Some T cells here may be from the graft donor.

In its sample, this clone was seen many times. V usage is TRBV19 and J usage is TRBJ1-2; 7 bases are a match to TRBD1. After removal of 7 bases from V and 2 bases from J, the junction contained 13 bases not matched to a gene. The length of the CDR3 is 16 residues. Germline CDR1 is LNHDA and CDR2 is SQIVND (reference sequence). The CDR3 region has the DNA TGTGCCAGTAAACACAGGGGCCCAAATCCGAACTATGGCTACACCTTC. This encodes CASKHRGPNPNYGYTF.

This clone appeared many times. The CDR3 region has the DNA TGTGCCAGCAGTTCGAGTGGGTTAGCAGCTTTCTTT. Protein: CASSSSGLAAFF. The J gene is TRBJ1-1, the V gene TRBV27; D ambiguous. Germline V CDR1 and CDR2: MNHEY, SMNVEV (reference sequence). The V and J ends lost 4 bases and 10 bases respectively, with 13 bases between them. The CDR3 is 12 residues long.

V gene TRBV6-6 combines with J gene TRBJ1-6; a possible D gene is TRBD1 (5 bases). CDR1 MNHNY and CDR2 SVGAGI come from the germline V gene (reference sequence). The CDR3 covers 16 residues. The V and J ends lost 6 bases and 8 bases respectively, with 20 bases between them. Here the CDR3 reads CASRSFEPQGDSPLHF. The CDR3, as DNA: TGTGCCAGCAGATCATTCGAGCCCCAGGGTGATTCACCCCTCCACTTT.

This clone came up many times. V usage is TRBV7-9 and J usage is TRBJ1-2; D may be TRBD1 (5 bases). V was trimmed by 5 bases and J by 4 bases, leaving 14 bases between them. Germline V gene lookup returns CDR1 SEHNR and CDR2 FQNEAQ (reference sequence). The CDR3 length is 14 residues. The CDR3, as DNA: TGTGCCAGCAGCCTACTATCCGGGGGCTATGGCTACACCTTC. Amino acid sequence: CASSLLSGGYGYTF.

The table lists this clone with many counts. V usage is TRBV19 and J usage is TRBJ2-3; TRBD2 might be the D (5 bases). Germline CDR1 reads LNHDA; CDR2 reads SQIVND (reference sequence). The CDR3 runs to 16 residues. The V gene lost 5 bases and the J gene lost 3 bases, with 18 bases spanning the gap. The DNA of the CDR3 is TGTGCCAGTAGTCCCCAGCGGAGGTCCAGGACAGATACGCAGTATTTT. The encoded protein is CASSPQRRSRTDTQYF.

This clone was detected many times. The genes are TRBV9 and TRBJ2-3; 10 bases align to TRBD2. Trimming removed 2 bases from V and 2 bases from J; junction bases left unmatched: 5. The CDR3 covers 16 residues. CDR1 is SGDLS and CDR2 is YYNGEE in the germline V gene. The DNA of the CDR3 is TGTGCCAGCAGCGTGGCTAGCGGGGGTCCCACAGATACGCAGTATTTT. Translation gives CASSVASGGPTDTQYF.

This clone was seen many times. V usage is TRBV7-3 and J usage is TRBJ1-1; D not resolved. The CDR3 contains 13 residues. V was cut by 2 bases and J by 0 bases, with 4 bases left in between. Germline V CDR1 and CDR2: SGHTA, FQGTGA. CDR3 in amino acids: CASSLYMNTEAFF. The CDR3 nucleotides read TGTGCCAGCAGCTTATATATGAACACTGAAGCTTTCTTT.

This clone showed up many times. The chain carries TRBV6-5 and TRBJ1-2, with D maybe TRBD1 (6 bases). The CDR3 is made up of 15 amino acids. With 0 bases removed from V and 5 bases from J, the gap between germline ends came to 13 bases. CDR1 and CDR2 from the germline V gene are MNHEY and SVGAGI. CDR3 loop: CASSYSMGAIYGYTF. The CDR3 region has the DNA TGTGCCAGCAGTTACTCTATGGGGGCAATTTATGGCTACACCTTC.

This clone showed up many times. This sequence joins TRBV6-2 or TRBV6-3 and TRBJ2-7, with a weak D call TRBD1 (6 bases). Germline loops: CDR1 MNHEY, CDR2 SVGEGT. This CDR3 has 16 residues. Trimming removed 3 bases at V and 2 bases at J, with 17 bases between. DNA of the CDR3: TGTGCCAGCAGTTATTTCACTACAGGGAATCCCTACGAGCAGTACTTC. This encodes CASSYFTTGNPYEQYF.

This clone showed up just a few times. This chain uses TRBV5-1 with TRBJ2-7; TRBD1 might be the D (5 bases). V was clipped by 1 base and J by 4 bases, with 12 bases between them. Germline loops: CDR1 SGHRS, CDR2 YFSETQ. The CDR3 sequence is 14 residues long. Here the CDR3 reads CASSLYPGSYEQYF. CDR3 in DNA: TGCGCCAGCAGCTTGTACCCAGGGTCTTACGAGCAGTACTTC.

There are many counts of this clone. The chain carries TRBV7-8 and TRBJ1-3; D remains ambiguous. This CDR3 has 17 amino acids. Germline CDR1 reads SGHVS; CDR2 reads FQNEAQ. The V end lost 5 bases, the J end lost 0 bases, and 17 bases lay between the germline ends. As DNA, the CDR3 is TGTGCCAGCAGCCCTTTTGAGGCCGCTCTCTCTGGAAACACCATATATTTT. Its protein product is CASSPFEAALSGNTIYF.

The sample holds many counts of this clone. The CDR3 DNA reads as TGTGCCAGCAGCTTAGCTTTGGGACTAGCGGGGGCTGGCAACACCGGGGAGCTGTTTTTT. Residues: CASSLALGLAGAGNTGELFF. The chain joins TRBV7-2 to TRBJ2-2; 14 bases fit TRBD2. The CDR3 loop spans 20 amino acids. V shed 0 bases, J shed 2 bases, and the junction held 8 bases outside the gene matches. Germline V gene sequence: CDR1 SGHTA, CDR2 FQGNSA.

This clone has at least ten counts. The gene calls are TRBV27 and TRBJ1-2; 8 bases line up with TRBD1. CDR1 is MNHEY, CDR2 SMNVEV, per germline (reference sequence). This CDR3 is built from 14 residues. The junction had 4 bases not matched to a gene; V was cut back by 4 bases and J by 3 bases. The CDR3 bases are TGTGCCAGCAGTTCGACAGGGGCTTACTATGGCTACACCTTC. It specifies CASSSTGAYYGYTF.

This clone was seen only a few times. The chain couples TRBV5-1 to TRBJ2-5, with D possibly TRBD1 on 5 matching bases. V lost 0 bases, J lost 5 bases, and 14 bases lay in between. The CDR3 is made up of 15 amino acids. Looked up from germline, CDR1 is SGHRS and CDR2 is YFSETQ. CDR3: CASSLGAGQGETQYF. CDR3 coding DNA: TGCGCCAGCAGCTTGGGAGCAGGGCAGGGCGAGACCCAGTACTTC.

This clone was counted ten times or more. This chain uses TRBV7-9 with TRBJ2-3; D not resolved. Looked up from germline, CDR1 is SEHNR and CDR2 is FQNEAQ (reference sequence). The CDR3 length is 14 residues. V dropped 4 bases and J dropped 6 bases, with 14 bases sitting between them. As DNA, the CDR3 is TGTGCCAGCAGCTCCCCCTGGGCCGCGGATACGCAGTATTTT. Its protein product is CASSSPWAADTQYF.

This clone was counted at least ten times. This chain connects TRBV7-9 to TRBJ1-2; no reliable D call. Germline CDR1 reads SEHNR; CDR2 reads FQNEAQ (reference sequence). This CDR3 comprises 12 residues. V was cut by 1 base and J by 5 bases, with 5 bases left in between. DNA of the CDR3: TGTGCCAGCAGCTTAGTTATTTATGGCTACACCTTC. Translating gives CASSLVIYGYTF. The entire variable domain, with the rest obtained from reference TRBV7-9 and TRBJ1-2, is as follows: DTGVSQNPRHKITKRGQNVTFRCDPISEHNRLYWYRQTLGQGPEFLTYFQNEAQLEKSRLLSDRFSAERPKGSFSTLEIQRTEQGDSAMYLCASSLVIYGYTFGSGTRLTVV.

Of note for this clone: Within the sample, other DNA sequences also encode this same CDR3. The chain joins TRBV9 to TRBJ2-7; tentative D call: TRBD1 (5 bases). Trimming took off 8 bases at V and 4 bases at J, with 22 bases between the two ends. This CDR3 region has 15 residues. The V gene's germline CDR1 is SGDLS and CDR2 YYNGEE. The CDR3 bases are TGTGCCAGTATCTTCAAACAGGAGACGGCATACGAGCAGTACTTC. Translated, it gives CASIFKQETAYEQYF.

This clone has at least ten counts. The chain recombines TRBV6-5 with TRBJ1-2; TRBD1 agrees at 7 bases. The CDR3 covers 16 residues. Germline lookup yields CDR1 MNHEY and CDR2 SVGAGI. V dropped 2 bases and J dropped 1; count of bases not matched to a gene: 7. The CDR3 is CASSYEKTGFNYGYTF. CDR3 nucleotides: TGTGCCAGCAGTTACGAAAAGACAGGGTTTAACTATGGCTACACCTTC.

This clone was counted many times. The rearrangement joins TRBV5-6 to TRBJ2-2; 9 nucleotides line up with TRBD1. The trim removed 2 bases at V and 5 bases at J, leaving 16 bases unmatched. Per the germline V gene, CDR1 is SGHDT and CDR2 is YYEEEE. The CDR3 spans 19 residues. CDR3 in amino acids: CASSFTPPTGGRWTGELFF. CDR3 sequence (DNA): TGTGCCAGCAGCTTCACCCCACCGACAGGGGGAAGGTGGACCGGGGAGCTGTTTTTT.

This clone has a count of ten or more. The chain recombines TRBV4-3 with TRBJ2-7, with TRBD1 matching 8 bases. The trim removed 0 bases at V and 3 bases at J, leaving 7 bases unmatched. The CDR3 is made up of 16 amino acids. CDR1 is LGHNA, CDR2 YSLEER, per germline. The CDR3 sequence: CASSQDFGDRLYEQYF. The CDR3 bases are TGCGCCAGCAGCCAAGATTTCGGGGACAGGCTCTACGAGCAGTACTTC.

This clone was detected many times. The J gene is TRBJ2-3, the V gene TRBV18; D perhaps matches TRBD1 (6 bases). CDR1 and CDR2 (germline): KGHSH, LQKENI. The CDR3 consists of 12 residues. V lost 3 bases, J lost 5 bases, and 6 bases lay in between. The CDR3 region is CASSPTGDTQYF. CDR3 coding DNA: TGTGCCAGCTCACCGACAGGAGATACGCAGTATTTT.

The gene calls are TRBV7-3 and TRBJ2-7; 12 positions agree with TRBD1. V shed 11 bases and J 4 bases; nucleotides not matched to a gene: 9. CDR1 is SGHTA and CDR2 is FQGTGA in the germline V gene. The CDR3 runs to 14 residues. This chain's CDR3 is CAPPPGQGAYEQYF. The CDR3 nucleotides are TGTGCCCCCCCCCCGGGACAGGGGGCGTACGAGCAGTACTTC.